What follows is one T cell receptor beta chain and its context. This entry is derived from a study of blood T cells in healthy people across ages. With a J-beta primer mix and a sample-barcoded 5' primer, a second PCR ran about 7 to 12 cycles. Via MiXCR, TCRdb re-called the 5' RACE reads, giving one row per CDR3 protein. The data hold about 510,000 distinct CDR3 sequences, with about 25% observed a single time. Per the germline V gene, CDR1 is SQVTM and CDR2 is ANQGSEA. V shed 6 bases and J shed 3 bases, with 17 bases lying between them. This CDR3 contains 14 residues. These data were also reused for a study on T cells of mothers and their children. That source adds: A few healthy Caucasian mothers and their six children donated.

The sequence derives from a boy younger than 10 in good health. The rearrangement joins TRBV29-1 to TRBJ1-2, with D tentatively TRBD1 (5 bases). Sequencing was carried out using blood. The CDR3 DNA reads as TGCAGCGTAGACGGGACCGTTCCCGACTATGGCTACACCTTC. This codes for CSVDGTVPDYGYTF.